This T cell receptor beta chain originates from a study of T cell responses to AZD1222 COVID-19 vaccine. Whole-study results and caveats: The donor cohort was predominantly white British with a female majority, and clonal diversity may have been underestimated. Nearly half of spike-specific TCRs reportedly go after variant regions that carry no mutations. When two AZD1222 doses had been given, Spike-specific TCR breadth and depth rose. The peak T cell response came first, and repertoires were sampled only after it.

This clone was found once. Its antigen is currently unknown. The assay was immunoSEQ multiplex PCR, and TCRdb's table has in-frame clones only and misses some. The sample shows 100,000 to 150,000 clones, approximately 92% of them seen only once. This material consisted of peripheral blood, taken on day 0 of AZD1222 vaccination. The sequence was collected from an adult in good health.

The CDR3 protein is CASSPGAGYNEQFF. In DNA form, the CDR3 reads TGCGCCAGCAGCCCCGGGGCCGGTTACAATGAGCAGTTCTTC. V is TRBV5-1 and J is TRBJ2-1; D assignment may be TRBD1 or TRBD2 (5 bases each). The V gene lost 4 bases and the J gene lost 4 bases, with 12 bases spanning the gap. CDR3 length equals 14 residues. CDR1 is SGHRS, CDR2 YFSETQ, per germline.